Listed here are 10 T cell receptor beta chains from one sample, sequenced in a study of neoadjuvant anti-PD-1 for oral cavity cancer. The method was immunoSEQ multiplex PCR; TCRdb's version includes in-frame clones alone and lacks a portion of them. The sample records about 16,000 clones, about three quarters being singletons. This sample comprised PBMCs, obtained before nivolumab (anti-PD-1) treatment. The receptors were sampled from a person between 40 and 80 years old with oral cavity squamous cell carcinoma.

This clone was seen more than once but under ten times. The chain employs TRBV5-1 and TRBJ1-6; D gene ambiguous. Between the trimmed V and J ends, which lost 2 bases and 7 bases, there was a span of 10 bases. The CDR3 is 14 residues long. Germline-derived CDR1 and CDR2 are SGHRS and YFSETQ. CDR3 in amino acids: CASSFRQINSPLHF. Here the CDR3 DNA reads TGCGCCAGCAGCTTTCGGCAGATAAATTCACCCCTCCACTTT.

The chain has TRBV7-6 and TRBJ2-7, with D perhaps TRBD1 (5 bases). The V gene lost 1 base and the J gene lost 2 bases, with 15 bases spanning the gap. The CDR3 loop spans 16 amino acids. Germline-derived CDR1 and CDR2 are SGHVS and FNYEAQ. CDR3 region: CASSLGALSRAYEQYF. In DNA, the CDR3 is TGTGCCAGCAGCTTAGGGGCCTTGAGCAGGGCCTACGAGCAGTACTTC.

This clone was seen a handful of times. V and J are TRBV27 and TRBJ1-6, with 11 bases matching TRBD1. CDR3 length: 15 amino acids. Germline values: CDR1 MNHEY, CDR2 SMNVEV (reference sequence). The ends lost 7 bases at V and 9 bases at J; junction bases unmatched: 8. The DNA for the CDR3 is TGTGCCAGCACCGGGACAGGGGGGTTTACTTCACCCCTCCACTTT. Translating gives CASTGTGGFTSPLHF.

In its sample, this clone was seen a few times. The genes are TRBV27 and TRBJ1-1; 7 positions match TRBD1. Per the germline V gene, CDR1 is MNHEY and CDR2 is SMNVEV (reference sequence). The CDR3 is 16 amino acids. Trimming at V came to 5 bases and at J to 0 bases, leaving 9 bases not matched to a gene. CDR3 coding DNA: TGTGCCAGCAGTGACAGGGTCTTGTCCATGAACACTGAAGCTTTCTTT. It translates to CASSDRVLSMNTEAFF.

The V call is TRBV4-1, the J call TRBJ1-4; D is perhaps TRBD1 (5 bases). This CDR3 is 17 amino acids long. The germline V gene has CDR1 MGHRA and CDR2 YSYEKL. Trimming pared 4 bases from V and 3 bases from J, leaving 18 bases between. In DNA form, the CDR3 reads TGCGCCAGCAGCCGCAAAGCCACCGGGGGGGCTAATGAAAAACTGTTTTTT. It yields the protein CASSRKATGGANEKLFF.

The J gene is TRBJ1-2, the V gene TRBV5-6; D is ambiguous. Germline V gene data show CDR1 as SGHDT and CDR2 as YYEEEE. The CDR3 has 10 amino acids. The V end lost 3 bases, the J end lost 4 bases, and 1 base lay between the germline ends. DNA for the CDR3: TGTGCCAGCAGCTCCTATGGCTACACCTTC. Translated: CASSSYGYTF.

CDR3 protein: CASSPGLVFTGELFF. The CDR3 DNA follows: TGCGCCAGCAGCCCGGGACTAGTGTTCACCGGGGAGCTGTTTTTT. The V and J genes are TRBV4-1 and TRBJ2-2; 8 bases are shared with TRBD2. V gave up 4 bases and J gave up 4 bases; unmatched junction bases: 5. The CDR3 is 15 amino acids. CDR1 is MGHRA and CDR2 is YSYEKL in the germline V gene.

This chain links TRBV18 with TRBJ1-1; no firm D call. Trimming pared 3 bases from V and 0 bases from J, leaving 11 bases between. This CDR3 spans 15 amino acids. CDR1 and CDR2 (germline): KGHSH, LQKENI. CDR3 in DNA: TGTGCCAGCTCACCCTCCTTCGGATTGAACACTGAAGCTTTCTTT. Translating it yields CASSPSFGLNTEAFF. Drawing the rest from reference TRBV18 and TRBJ1-1, the complete variable domain is NAGVMQNPRHLVRRRGQEARLRCSPMKGHSHVYWYRQLPEEGLKFMVYLQKENIIDESGMPKERFSAEFPKEGPSILRIQQVVRGDSAAYFCASSPSFGLNTEAFFGQGTRLTVV.

The rearrangement links TRBV25-1 to TRBJ1-1; D may be TRBD1 (5 bases). CDR1 and CDR2 (germline): MGHDK, SYGVNS. The CDR3 is 13 amino acids. V lost 7 bases to trimming and J lost 6 bases, with 15 bases between them. This CDR3 is CASNQGGFAEAFF. As DNA, the CDR3 is TGTGCCAGCAACCAGGGAGGCTTCGCTGAAGCTTTCTTT.

The V call is TRBV29-1, the J call TRBJ1-2; D is possibly TRBD1 (5 bases). Germline V gene data show CDR1 as SQVTM and CDR2 as ANQGSEA. This CDR3 comprises 13 residues. The V end lost 5 bases, the J end lost 2 bases, and 12 bases lay between the germline ends. The CDR3 spells CSVWGGDNYGYTF. CDR3 in DNA: TGCAGCGTTTGGGGAGGGGACAACTATGGCTACACCTTC.